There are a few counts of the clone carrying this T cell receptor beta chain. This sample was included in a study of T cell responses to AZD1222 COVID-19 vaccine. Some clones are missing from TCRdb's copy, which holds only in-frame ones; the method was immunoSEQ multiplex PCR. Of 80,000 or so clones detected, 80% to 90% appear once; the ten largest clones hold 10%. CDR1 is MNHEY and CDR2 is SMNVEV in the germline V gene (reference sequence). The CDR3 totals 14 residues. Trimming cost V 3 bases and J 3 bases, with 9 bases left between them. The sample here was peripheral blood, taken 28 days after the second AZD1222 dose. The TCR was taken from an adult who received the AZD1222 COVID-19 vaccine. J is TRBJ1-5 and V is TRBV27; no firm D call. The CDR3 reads CASSFMGSNQPQHF. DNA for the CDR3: TGTGCCAGCAGTTTTATGGGATCCAATCAGCCCCAGCATTTT.